This T cell receptor beta chain emerged from a study of shared clonotypes between healthy human individuals. Regarding the study as a whole: Clonotype sharing among donors was expected to depend on sequencing depth. With few donors, the genetic and exposure-history diversity represented was limited. In contrast to clonotypes shared by all four donors, non-shared clonotypes had lower generation probabilities.

Sequencing was performed with immunoSEQ multiplex PCR; in TCRdb, only in-frame clones are kept and a portion is missing. The sample lists roughly 2.6 million clones; around 94% were seen once. Germline CDR1 MNHEY, CDR2 SVGAGI. The CDR3 spans 13 residues. The V end lost 6 bases, the J end lost 3 bases, and 12 bases lay between the germline ends. All the donors were Caucasian adults who lived in Nashville, Tennessee. A note on this clone: Its antigen is currently unknown.

Sequenced sample: naive CD4+ T cells sorted from blood. As to subset: CD45RA+ positively selected. The V and J genes are TRBV6-5 and TRBJ2-7, with a weak D call TRBD2 (6 bases). The TCR was taken from a man aged 18 to 30 in good health. The CDR3 DNA follows: TGTGCCAGCAGGGAGGAGGGCCGCTACGAGCAGTACTTC. This sequence encodes CASREEGRYEQYF.